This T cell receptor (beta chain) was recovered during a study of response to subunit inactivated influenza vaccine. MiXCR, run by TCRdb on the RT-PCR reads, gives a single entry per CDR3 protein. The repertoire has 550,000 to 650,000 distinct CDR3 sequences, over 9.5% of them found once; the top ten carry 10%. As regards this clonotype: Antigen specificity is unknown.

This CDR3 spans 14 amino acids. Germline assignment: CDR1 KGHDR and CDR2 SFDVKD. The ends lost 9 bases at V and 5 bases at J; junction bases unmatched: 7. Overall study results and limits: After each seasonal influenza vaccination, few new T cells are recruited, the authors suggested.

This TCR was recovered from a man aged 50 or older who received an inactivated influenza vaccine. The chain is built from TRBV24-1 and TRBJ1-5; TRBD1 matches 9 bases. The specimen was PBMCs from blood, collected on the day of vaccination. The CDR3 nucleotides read TGTGCCACCTCAGGACAGGGGACTGATCAGCCCCAGCATTTT. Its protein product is CATSGQGTDQPQHF.